This record concerns one TCR beta chain sequence. Germline loops: CDR1 SGHTA, CDR2 FQGTGA. The CDR3 loop spans 15 amino acids. V shed 0 bases and J 5 bases; nucleotides not matched to a gene: 6. The sample originates from a study of blood T cell repertoires in COVID-19. Clones were read by immunoSEQ multiplex PCR, and TCRdb kept only the in-frame ones, dropping some. The sample has more than 300,000 clones, roughly nine tenths seen once. This receptor was obtained from a woman aged 30 to 39 who had been exposed to COVID-19. The genes are TRBV7-3 and TRBJ1-2, with TRBD1 matching over 7 bases. The sample taken for sequencing was PBMCs or T cells enriched from blood (not recorded which). The CDR3 protein is CASSLTGGAGYGYTF. CDR3 sequence (DNA): TGTGCCAGCAGCTTAACAGGGGGCGCTGGGTATGGCTACACCTTC.